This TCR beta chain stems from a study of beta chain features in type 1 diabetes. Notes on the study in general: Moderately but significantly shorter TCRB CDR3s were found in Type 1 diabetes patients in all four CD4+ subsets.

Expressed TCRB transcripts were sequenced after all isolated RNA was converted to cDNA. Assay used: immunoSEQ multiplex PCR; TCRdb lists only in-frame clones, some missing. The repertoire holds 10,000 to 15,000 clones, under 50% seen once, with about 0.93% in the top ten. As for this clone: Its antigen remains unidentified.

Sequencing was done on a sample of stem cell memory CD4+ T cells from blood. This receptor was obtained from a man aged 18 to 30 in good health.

CDR3 in amino acids: CASSYSRAGDYYEQYF. CDR3 bases: TGTGCCAGCAGTTACTCACGGGCAGGGGATTATTACGAGCAGTACTTC. The gene calls are TRBV6-5 and TRBJ2-7; the D gene is possibly TRBD1 (6 bases). This CDR3 has 16 amino acids. Germline CDR1 MNHEY, CDR2 SVGAGI. V lost 0 bases and J lost 4, with 16 bases in between.